This record concerns one T cell receptor beta chain sequence. Its antigen remains unknown. This record belongs to a study of cytomegalovirus exposure and HLA in healthy donors. Regarding the study as a whole: TCR beta chains associated with HLA were, in a later analysis, more clonally expanded than equally common others. Donor immune exposure was known only as CMV serostatus. As a later analysis showed, a missense DCLRE1C variant was linked to trimming of TCR beta V- and J-genes.

PCR employed 60 Vbeta and 13 Jbeta primers. Profiling relied on immunoSEQ multiplex PCR, and the TCRdb table lists in-frame clones only, not all of them. The sample includes under 150,000 clones, over 70% of them seen just once. The CDR3 covers 14 residues. Germline lookup yields CDR1 SNHLY and CDR2 FYNNEI. The ends were cut back, 7 bases at V and 7 bases at J, with 19 bases in the middle. The sequencing sample was made of PBMCs. This chain links TRBV2 with TRBJ1-1; D not certain. This clonotype originated in a woman between 40 and 50 years old in good health and CMV-seronegative. CDR3 residues: CASTRSGLTSEAFF. The CDR3 DNA is TGTGCCAGCACCCGTTCCGGTTTGACAAGTGAAGCTTTCTTT.